Listed below are T cell receptor beta chains from one sample, sequenced in a study of cytotoxic CD8 clonotypes in ibrutinib-treated CLL. Clones were sequenced by immunoSEQ multiplex PCR, and TCRdb holds only the in-frame ones, with some missing. The sample carries roughly 190,000 clones, over 60% recorded once. The sequences come from PBMCs, collected after 24 months of ibrutinib treatment. The receptor source for this set is a human donor with chronic lymphocytic leukemia. The CDR3 runs from the conserved cysteine through the conserved F or W. The D gene is left open where the match is weak. The size entry is marked missing in some rows and otherwise reads once, few, many or a size class.

d_gene | abundance | j_gene | v_gene | CDR3nt | CDR3aa
. | . | TRBJ2-3 | TRBV5-1 | TGCGCCAGCAGCAGCTCGAACGGGGCAGATACGCAGTATTTT | CASSSSNGADTQYF
. | . | TRBJ2-5 | TRBV15 | TGTGCCACCAGCAGACACGACGGGACCCAGTACTTC | CATSRHDGTQYF
. | . | TRBJ2-6 | TRBV2 | TGTGCCAGCAGGGTTGGCGGGGCCAACGTCCTGACTTTC | CASRVGGANVLTF
TRBD1 | once | TRBJ2-1 | TRBV19 | TGTGCCAGTAGTATCCCCGGGACAGGGACAGACAATGAGCAGTTCTTC | CASSIPGTGTDNEQFF
. | . | TRBJ2-7 | TRBV11-2 | TGCGCCAGCAGCCCGGGGACCTCCTACGAGCAGTACTTC | CASSPGTSYEQYF
. | . | TRBJ1-5 | TRBV2 | TGTGCCAGCAGTGACCTCAGGGGCGAGGGTCAGCCCCAGCATTTT | CASSDLRGEGQPQHF
TRBD2 | . | TRBJ2-2 | TRBV18 | TGTGCCAGCTCCCGCAGCGTAGCGGGAGCCACGGGCACCGGGGAGCTGTTTTTT | CASSRSVAGATGTGELFF
. | . | TRBJ2-1 | TRBV19 | TGTGCCAGTAGTATCGGCGGAGGCCTAAACAATGAGCAGTTCTTC | CASSIGGGLNNEQFF
TRBD2 | . | TRBJ2-7 | TRBV2 | TGTGCCACCAGATCAGGACTAGGTATTGACGAGCAGTACTTC | CATRSGLGIDEQYF
TRBD1 | . | TRBJ2-7 | TRBV12-5 | TGTGCTACACAGGGGGGCTACGAGCAGTACTTC | CATQGGYEQYF